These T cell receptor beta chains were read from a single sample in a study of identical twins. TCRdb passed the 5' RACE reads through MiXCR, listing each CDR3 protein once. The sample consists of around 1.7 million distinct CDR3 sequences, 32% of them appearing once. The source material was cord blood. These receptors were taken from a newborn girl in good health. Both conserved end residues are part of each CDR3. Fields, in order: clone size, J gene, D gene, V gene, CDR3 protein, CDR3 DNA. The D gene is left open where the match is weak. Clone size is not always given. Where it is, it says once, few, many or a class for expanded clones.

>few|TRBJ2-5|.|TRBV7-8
CAITKQVVRSQETQYF
TGTGCCATTACGAAACAGGTGGTAAGATCCCAAGAGACCCAGTACTTC
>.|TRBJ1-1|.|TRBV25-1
CASSEYLGGGTAFF
TGTGCCAGCAGTGAATATCTTGGGGGGGGCACGGCTTTCTTT
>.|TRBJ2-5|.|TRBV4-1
CASSGPMWGGASVETQYF
TGCGCCAGCAGCGGACCTATGTGGGGGGGGGCCAGTGTTGAGACCCAGTACTTC
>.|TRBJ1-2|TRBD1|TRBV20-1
CSARDTGADNYGYTF
TGCAGTGCTAGAGACACAGGGGCGGATAACTATGGCTACACCTTC
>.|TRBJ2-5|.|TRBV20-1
CSARPLETQYF
TGCAGTGCTAGACCCCTAGAGACCCAGTACTTC
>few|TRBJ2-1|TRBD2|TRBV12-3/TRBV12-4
CASSFQGTSTYNEQFF
TGTGCCAGCAGTTTCCAGGGGACTAGCACCTACAATGAGCAGTTCTTC
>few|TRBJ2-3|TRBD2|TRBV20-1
CSARGIEAGGPRDTQYF
TGCAGTGCTAGGGGGATCGAAGCGGGAGGGCCGCGAGATACGCAGTATTTT
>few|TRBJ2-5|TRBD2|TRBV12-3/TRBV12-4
CASSYGSGETFREQYF
TGTGCCAGCAGTTATGGTAGCGGGGAAACCTTTCGGGAGCAGTACTTC
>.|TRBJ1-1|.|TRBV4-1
CASSQEAREAFF
TGCGCCAGCAGCCAAGAGGCCAGGGAAGCTTTCTTT
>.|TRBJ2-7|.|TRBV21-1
CASSKALCSGTGFLNEQYF
TGTGCCAGCAGCAAAGCTCTCTGCTCCGGGACAGGGTTCCTCAATGAGCAGTACTTC
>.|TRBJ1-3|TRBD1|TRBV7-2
CASSQTGTVSGNTIYF
TGTGCCAGCAGCCAAACCGGGACAGTGAGTGGAAACACCATATATTTT
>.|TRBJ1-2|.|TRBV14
CASSQDFGQSDGLGGYTF
TGTGCCAGCAGCCAAGATTTTGGCCAGAGTGACGGGCTGGGTGGCTACACCTTC
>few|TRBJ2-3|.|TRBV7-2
CASRNPPADTQYF
TGTGCCAGCAGAAACCCCCCCGCAGATACGCAGTATTTT
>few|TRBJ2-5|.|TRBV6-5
CASSWKGWGETQYF
TGTGCCAGCAGCTGGAAGGGGTGGGGAGAGACCCAGTACTTC
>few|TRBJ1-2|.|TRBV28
CASSTGPSNVYGYTF
TGTGCCAGCAGTACAGGTCCATCTAACGTCTATGGCTACACCTTC
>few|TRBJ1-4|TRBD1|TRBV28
CASSSGTEVEKLFF
TGTGCCAGCAGCTCTGGGACAGAGGTTGAAAAACTGTTTTTT
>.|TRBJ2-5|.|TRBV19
CASSISRQETQYF
TGTGCCAGTAGTATCAGTCGACAAGAGACCCAGTACTTC
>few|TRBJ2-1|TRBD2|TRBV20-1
CSARDKASGYGEQFF
TGCAGTGCTAGAGATAAGGCTAGCGGGTACGGTGAGCAGTTCTTC
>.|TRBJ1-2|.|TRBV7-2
CASSLEVRGQGLGFYTF
TGTGCCAGCAGTTTAGAAGTCAGAGGGCAGGGGTTAGGTTTCTACACCTTC
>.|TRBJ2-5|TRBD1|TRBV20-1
CSAHRGGETQYF
TGCAGTGCTCACAGGGGCGGAGAGACCCAGTACTTC
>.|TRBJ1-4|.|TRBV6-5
CASSFLGNEKLFF
TGTGCCAGCAGTTTTTTGGGGAATGAAAAACTGTTTTTT
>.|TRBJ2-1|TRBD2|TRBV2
CASSRDYPSGEQFF
TGTGCCAGCAGTCGGGACTACCCCTCCGGTGAGCAGTTCTTC
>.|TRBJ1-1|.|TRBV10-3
CAISESKGQGSEAFF
TGTGCCATCAGTGAGTCGAAGGGGCAGGGATCCGAAGCTTTCTTT
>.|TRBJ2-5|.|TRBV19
CASSMETGTLGHEQYF
TGTGCCAGTAGTATGGAAACCGGGACACTTGGCCATGAGCAGTACTTC
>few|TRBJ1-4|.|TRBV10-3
CATERQVNEKLFF
TGTGCCACGGAGCGACAGGTTAATGAAAAACTGTTTTTT
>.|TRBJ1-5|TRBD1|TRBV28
CASSQAGTGLNQPQHF
TGTGCCAGCAGCCAAGCCGGGACAGGACTAAATCAGCCCCAGCATTTT
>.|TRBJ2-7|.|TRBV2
CASGFRRGGDEQYF
TGTGCCAGCGGATTCCGCAGGGGAGGGGACGAGCAGTACTTC
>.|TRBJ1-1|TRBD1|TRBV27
CASSPHRGGSTEAFF
TGTGCCAGCAGTCCCCACAGGGGAGGGAGCACTGAAGCTTTCTTT
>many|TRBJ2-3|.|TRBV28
CASSPDLPTDTQYF
TGTGCCAGCAGCCCGGACCTGCCCACAGATACGCAGTATTTT
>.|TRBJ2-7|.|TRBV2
CASSEWFGLQDYEQYF
TGTGCCAGCAGTGAATGGTTTGGACTGCAGGACTACGAGCAGTACTTC
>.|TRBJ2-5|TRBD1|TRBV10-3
CAISDTNRGLQETQYF
TGTGCCATCAGTGATACGAACAGGGGGTTACAAGAGACCCAGTACTTC
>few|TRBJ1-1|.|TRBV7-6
CASSLIRTENTEAFF
TGTGCCAGCAGCTTAATTCGGACAGAGAACACTGAAGCTTTCTTT
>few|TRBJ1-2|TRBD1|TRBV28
CASFGDRAYGYTF
TGTGCCAGTTTCGGGGACAGGGCCTATGGCTACACCTTC
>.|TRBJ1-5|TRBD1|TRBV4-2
CASSHTGTENQPQHF
TGTGCCAGCAGCCATACCGGGACAGAGAATCAGCCCCAGCATTTT
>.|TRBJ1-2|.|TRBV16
CASSQSDQGYGYTF
TGTGCCAGCAGCCAATCGGACCAGGGCTATGGCTACACCTTC
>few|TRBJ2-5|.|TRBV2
CASSEKWAQETQYF
TGTGCCAGCAGTGAAAAGTGGGCCCAAGAGACCCAGTACTTC
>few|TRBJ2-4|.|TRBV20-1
CSALTPPGYFQYF
TGCAGTGCTCTGACTCCGCCCGGATACTTTCAGTACTTC
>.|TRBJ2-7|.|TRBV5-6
CASSFHRGEQYF
TGTGCCAGCAGCTTTCATCGGGGGGAGCAGTACTTC
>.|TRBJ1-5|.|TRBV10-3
CAISSQGQPQHF
TGTGCCATCAGCAGTCAGGGTCAGCCCCAGCATTTT
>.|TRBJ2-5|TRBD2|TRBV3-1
CASSQDLGTAGSETQYF
TGTGCCAGCAGCCAAGATTTGGGCACAGCGGGGTCGGAGACCCAGTACTTC
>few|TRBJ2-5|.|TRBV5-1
CASSHPSTQETQYF
TGCGCCAGCAGCCACCCAAGCACCCAAGAGACCCAGTACTTC
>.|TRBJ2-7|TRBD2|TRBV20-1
CSASPIAGTSGRSSYEQYF
TGCAGTGCTAGCCCGATCGCCGGGACTAGCGGGAGGAGCTCCTACGAGCAGTACTTC
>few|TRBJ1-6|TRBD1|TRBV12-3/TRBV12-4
CASSRSRQGVFSYNSPLHF
TGTGCCAGCAGTCGGTCTCGGCAGGGGGTGTTCTCCTATAATTCACCCCTCCACTTT
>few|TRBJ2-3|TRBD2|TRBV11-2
CASRTTSGGSTDTQYF
TGTGCCAGCCGGACCACTAGCGGGGGAAGCACAGATACGCAGTATTTT
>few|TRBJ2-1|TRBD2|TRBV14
CASSHLAAYNEQFF
TGTGCCAGCAGCCATCTAGCGGCCTACAATGAGCAGTTCTTC
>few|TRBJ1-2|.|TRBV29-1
CSVVRQAGYGYTF
TGCAGCGTTGTCCGGCAGGCAGGGTATGGCTACACCTTC
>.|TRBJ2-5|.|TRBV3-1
CASSHHSYQETQYF
TGTGCCAGCAGCCATCACAGTTACCAAGAGACCCAGTACTTC
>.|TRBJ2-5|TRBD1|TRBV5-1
CASSTEQGAKTQYF
TGCGCCAGCAGCACAGAACAGGGGGCAAAGACCCAGTACTTC
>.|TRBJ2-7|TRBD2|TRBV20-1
CSAPLAGGPRYEQYF
TGCAGTGCTCCTCTAGCGGGAGGGCCGAGGTACGAGCAGTACTTC
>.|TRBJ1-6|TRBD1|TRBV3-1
CASSQGGYYTGDEVFYNSPLHF
TGTGCCAGCAGCCAAGGGGGTTACTATACAGGGGACGAGGTCTTCTATAATTCACCCCTCCACTTT
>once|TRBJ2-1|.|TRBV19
CASSITPLYEQFF
TGTGCCAGTAGTATTACCCCCCTGTATGAGCAGTTCTTC
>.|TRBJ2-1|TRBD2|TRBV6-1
CATQWGLAIYNEQFF
TGTGCCACTCAATGGGGACTAGCTATTTACAATGAGCAGTTCTTC
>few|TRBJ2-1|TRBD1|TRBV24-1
CATGQGYNEQFF
TGTGCCACGGGACAGGGCTACAATGAGCAGTTCTTC
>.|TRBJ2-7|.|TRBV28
CASRAALEQYF
TGTGCCAGCAGGGCCGCTCTCGAGCAGTACTTC